This T cell receptor (beta chain) derives from a study of CXCR3-negative and CXCR3-positive naive CD8 T cells. Study-level results: Each naive subset displayed comparably high diversity, whereas memory CD8+ cells displayed much lower diversity. When CXCR3-positive naive cells were set against CXCR3-negative naive cells, the former had more hydrophobic TRB CDR3s. Memory cells differed in TRBV-TRBJ usage, but naive CXCR3-negative and CXCR3-positive cells had similar usage.

The germline gives CDR1 MNHEY, CDR2 SVGEGT. This CDR3 is built from 13 residues. The authors gated naive CD8+ T cells as CD45RO-CCR7+CD27+CD95-. Libraries of TRB cDNA were made by 5' RACE and carried UMIs. TCRdb re-called the 5' RACE reads and catalogs CDR3 proteins one per entry, DNA excluded. The sample table includes some 54,000 distinct CDR3 sequences. As to this clonotype: The antigen remains unidentified.

V is TRBV6-2 or TRBV6-3 and J is TRBJ2-7. This clonotype originated in a human donor in good health. Some clones in this sample may be carry-over from other donors' samples. Sequenced input: naive CXCR3+ CD8+ T cells from blood. Regarding subset: CD45RO-CCR7+CD27+CD95- naive CD8+ T cells expressing CXCR3 (TNR3+). The CDR3 spells CASSSPSPYEQYF.